The 27 T cell receptor beta chains reported below all come from one sample, sequenced in a study of blood T cell repertoires in COVID-19. The table came from immunoSEQ multiplex PCR; TCRdb's copy has only in-frame clones and leaves some out. Seen here are 93,000 or so clones, approximately 90% observed once, and the top ten hold just over 3%. Sequencing used peripheral blood. These receptors all come from a man aged 45-65 years in a cohort sampled during active COVID-19.

CDR3 sequence: CASSVDTNTGELFF. The DNA of the CDR3 is TGTGCCAGCAGTGTAGATACCAACACCGGGGAGCTGTTTTTT. The genes are TRBV2 and TRBJ2-2; no clear D. Trimming shortened V by 4 bases and J by 2 bases, and 8 bases separated the two germline ends. Germline V gene lookup returns CDR1 SNHLY and CDR2 FYNNEI. The CDR3 sequence is 14 residues long. Full variable domain (rest looked up from reference TRBV2 and TRBJ2-2): EPEVTQTPSHQVTQMGQEVILRCVPISNHLYFYWYRQILGQKVEFLVSFYNNEISEKSEIFDDQFSVERPDGSNFTLKIRSTKLEDSAMYFCASSVDTNTGELFFGEGSRLTVL.

The chain employs TRBV9 and TRBJ1-4; possible D gene TRBD1, 5 bases. The CDR3 sequence is 14 residues long. V was clipped by 2 bases and J by 5 bases, with 10 bases between them. Germline V CDR1 and CDR2: SGDLS, YYNGEE. CDR3 amino acids: CASSVDSRNEKLFF. The CDR3, as DNA: TGTGCCAGCAGCGTTGACAGTCGAAATGAAAAACTGTTTTTT.

This clone was detected only a few times. The gene calls are TRBV6-1 and TRBJ2-1; the match to TRBD2 covers 7 bases. In germline, CDR1 is MNHNS, CDR2 SASEGT. The CDR3 covers 17 residues. With 2 bases clipped from V and 0 bases from J, the junction kept 7 bases outside the gene matches. The CDR3 sequence is CASSERASGSSYNEQFF. The CDR3, as DNA: TGTGCCAGCAGTGAACGGGCTAGCGGAAGCTCCTACAATGAGCAGTTCTTC.

The CDR3 DNA reads as TGTGCCAGCAGTTATTTGACAGGGCGCTACGAGCAGTACTTC. This encodes CASSYLTGRYEQYF. The V and J genes are TRBV6-5 and TRBJ2-7; 7 positions match TRBD1. The V gene end was trimmed by 3 bases and the J gene end by 3 bases; junction bases not matched to a gene: 5. This CDR3 is 14 amino acids long. Germline CDR1 is MNHEY and CDR2 is SVGAGI.

The chain uses TRBV5-4 and TRBJ1-4; TRBD1 matches at 10 bases. V shed 2 bases and J 5 bases; nucleotides not matched to a gene: 9. CDR3 length equals 17 residues. Germline-derived CDR1 and CDR2 are SGHNT and YYREEE (reference sequence). The CDR3 DNA is TGTGCCAGCAGCTTCTTTCTGGGGACAGGGGTGAATGAAAAACTGTTTTTT. It translates to CASSFFLGTGVNEKLFF.

In this sample, this clone turned up once. The V and J genes are TRBV3-1 (or the pseudogene TRBV3-2) and TRBJ2-2, with 10 nucleotides matching TRBD2. V shed 3 bases and J 7 bases; nucleotides not matched to a gene: 8. The V gene's germline CDR1 is LGHDT and CDR2 YNNKEL (reference sequence). The CDR3 is 16 amino acids. CDR3 bases: TGTGCCAGCAGCCAGGCCCTAGCGGGGGATGTCGGGGAGCTGTTTTTT. Translating gives CASSQALAGDVGELFF.

The CDR3, as DNA: TGTGCCAGCAGCCTACAAGAGGGCTTCGGGGGGCGGTACACCTTC. It is translated as CASSLQEGFGGRYTF. The chain employs TRBV6-6 and TRBJ1-2; a weak D match, TRBD1 (6 bases). Germline V lookup: CDR1 MNHNY, CDR2 SVGAGI (reference sequence). Trimming shortened V by 6 bases and J by 11 bases, and 25 bases separated the two germline ends. There are 15 residues in the CDR3.

This clone appeared a single time. DNA for the CDR3: TGTGCCAGCAGTAATACAGGGTTTTCGGACTATGGCTACACCTTC. Its protein is CASSNTGFSDYGYTF. The chain links TRBV6-5 to TRBJ1-2; possibly TRBD1 for D (6 bases). This CDR3 spans 15 amino acids. Germline lookup yields CDR1 MNHEY and CDR2 SVGAGI. Trimming pared 5 bases from V and 3 bases from J, leaving 16 bases between.

The chain is built from TRBV15 and TRBJ1-1, with D possibly matching TRBD1 (5 bases). V lost 4 bases to trimming and J lost 4 bases, with 16 bases between them. The CDR3 totals 15 residues. Germline CDR1 and CDR2: LNHNV and YYDKDF (reference sequence). Written as DNA, the CDR3 is TGTGCCACCAGCAAGGGAGGTGGGGACGCCACTGAAGCTTTCTTT. Residues: CATSKGGGDATEAFF.

This clone was detected only a few times. V and J are TRBV19 and TRBJ1-2; D ambiguous. Trimming stripped 3 bases from V and 1 base from J, with 9 bases between. The CDR3 runs to 14 residues. Germline values: CDR1 LNHDA, CDR2 SQIVND (reference sequence). CDR3 amino acids: CASSMIPDNYGYTF. Written as DNA, the CDR3 is TGTGCCAGTAGTATGATCCCAGATAACTATGGCTACACCTTC.

The CDR3 DNA reads TGTGCCACCAGTGATCCACTAGCGGGGAACACCGGGGAGCTGTTTTTT. Translation gives CATSDPLAGNTGELFF. The gene calls are TRBV24-1 and TRBJ2-2; TRBD2 matches 9 bases. This CDR3 has 16 residues. V trimming: 3 bases; J trimming: 1 base; junction bases outside the gene matches: 2. Germline lookup yields CDR1 KGHDR and CDR2 SFDVKD.

The chain is built from TRBV29-1 and TRBJ2-3; D might be TRBD1 (6 bases). The V gene's germline CDR1 is SQVTM and CDR2 ANQGSEA. V lost 6 bases and J lost 9, with 16 bases in between. The CDR3 is 12 residues long. The CDR3 spells CSVSRTGMTQYF. CDR3 nucleotides: TGCAGCGTCTCAAGAACAGGGATGACGCAGTATTTT.

The V and J genes are TRBV28 and TRBJ1-5, with TRBD1 matching over 9 bases. After removal of 5 bases from V and 6 bases from J, the junction contained 5 bases not matched to a gene. The CDR3 is 14 amino acids. Looked up from germline, CDR1 is MDHEN and CDR2 is SYDVKM. CDR3 DNA sequence: TGTGCCAGCAGTCAAACAGGGGGCGGTCAGCCCCAGCATTTT. It encodes CASSQTGGGQPQHF. Combining the CDR3 with reference TRBV28 and TRBJ1-5 gives the whole variable domain DVKVTQSSRYLVKRTGEKVFLECVQDMDHENMFWYRQDPGLGLRLIYFSYDVKMKEKGDIPEGYSVSREKKERFSLILESASTNQTSMYLCASSQTGGGQPQHFGDGTRLSIL.

This chain joins TRBV11-2 and TRBJ2-3, with TRBD2 matching 13 bases. Per germline, CDR1 SGHAT and CDR2 FQNNGV. After removal of 2 bases from V and 3 bases from J, the junction contained 8 bases not matched to a gene. The CDR3 is 18 amino acids. CDR3 protein: CASSLSTSGGARTDTQYF. For the CDR3, the DNA is TGTGCCAGCAGCTTAAGTACTAGCGGGGGGGCTCGGACAGATACGCAGTATTTT.

The chain uses TRBV29-1 and TRBJ2-7, with TRBD1 matching 9 bases. Germline V gene lookup returns CDR1 SQVTM and CDR2 ANQGSEA. The CDR3 totals 16 residues. V shed 4 bases and J 4 bases; nucleotides not matched to a gene: 14. The CDR3, as DNA: TGCAGCGTTGGTGGGGTCCCGGGACAGGGACGATACGAGCAGTACTTC. It encodes CSVGGVPGQGRYEQYF.

This clone came up once. The chain employs TRBV7-2 and TRBJ2-6; the D is unclear. The CDR3 runs 16 residues. The germline V gene encodes CDR1 SGHTA and CDR2 FQGNSA. With 1 base removed from V and 2 bases from J, the gap between germline ends came to 9 bases. CDR3 DNA sequence: TGTGCCAGCAGCTTAGGCGGCCCACCTGGGGCCAACGTCCTGACTTTC. It codes for CASSLGGPPGANVLTF.

The genes are TRBV6-2 or TRBV6-3 and TRBJ1-1; the match to TRBD1 covers 10 bases. The V gene end was trimmed by 0 bases and the J gene end by 9 bases; junction bases not matched to a gene: 1. The CDR3 extends over 13 amino acids. Germline loops: CDR1 MNHEY, CDR2 SVGEGT. CDR3 DNA sequence: TGTGCCAGCAGTTACTCGACAGGGGGCCAAGCTTTCTTT. Translation gives CASSYSTGGQAFF.

The chain links TRBV28 to TRBJ2-5; TRBD1 matches 8 bases. CDR3 length equals 15 residues. V lost 4 bases to trimming and J lost 6 bases; unmatched junction nucleotides: 10. CDR1 and CDR2 (germline): MDHEN, SYDVKM. CDR3 loop: CASSSTYRGRQTQYF. CDR3 nucleotide sequence: TGTGCCAGCAGTTCAACATACAGGGGGAGGCAGACCCAGTACTTC.

The chain couples TRBV5-1 to TRBJ2-7, with D perhaps TRBD2 (6 bases). The germline V gene encodes CDR1 SGHRS and CDR2 YFSETQ. The V end lost 3 bases, the J end lost 3 bases, and 19 bases lay between the germline ends. The CDR3 totals 16 residues. In DNA, the CDR3 is TGCGCCAGCAGCTCCCTGTGGAGGAGGGGTTTCTACGAGCAGTACGTC. The encoded protein is CASSSLWRRGFYEQYV.

This rearrangement joins TRBV9 to TRBJ1-5; a possible D gene is TRBD1 (6 bases). Trimming pared 3 bases from V and 7 bases from J, leaving 11 bases between. The length of the CDR3 is 13 residues. Germline V gene lookup returns CDR1 SGDLS and CDR2 YYNGEE. The CDR3 nucleotides are TGTGCCAGCAGCGCGACAGGTGGACAGCCCCAGCATTTT. Protein product: CASSATGGQPQHF.

The chain employs TRBV18 and TRBJ1-5, with a weak D call TRBD1 (6 bases). Between the trimmed V and J ends, which lost 5 bases and 7 bases, there was a span of 15 bases. The CDR3 spans 14 residues. CDR1 is KGHSH, CDR2 LQKENI, per germline. CDR3 nucleotide sequence: TGTGCCAGCTCATCTGCAGGGGAGAGACAGCCCCAGCATTTT. It encodes CASSSAGERQPQHF.

The chain couples TRBV19 to TRBJ1-1; possibly TRBD1 for D (5 bases). Trimming removed 2 bases from V and 1 base from J, with 11 bases in between. The CDR3 extends over 15 amino acids. Germline V gives CDR1 LNHDA, CDR2 SQIVND (reference sequence). CDR3 in DNA: TGTGCCAGTAGTATATTAGGGGTTAAGAACACTGAAGCTTTCTTT. Its translation is CASSILGVKNTEAFF.

The chain joins TRBV29-1 to TRBJ1-2; 9 bases fit TRBD1. CDR3 length: 14 amino acids. CDR1 SQVTM and CDR2 ANQGSEA come from the germline V gene. Unmatched junction bases numbered 8, after V lost 8 bases and J lost 1 base. Written as DNA, the CDR3 is TGCAGCTTTCTAGGGGGACAGGGTAACTATGGCTACACCTTC. Protein sequence: CSFLGGQGNYGYTF.

The genes are TRBV6-5 and TRBJ2-2, with a weak D call TRBD1 (6 bases). V was pared by 10 bases and J by 5 bases, with 14 bases between. The germline CDR1 and CDR2 sequences are MNHEY and SVGAGI. CDR3 length equals 13 residues. This CDR3 reads CATQTGFTGELFF. The CDR3 DNA reads as TGTGCCACCCAAACAGGGTTTACCGGGGAGCTGTTTTTT.

V usage is TRBV4-1 and J usage is TRBJ2-7, with D perhaps matching TRBD2 (5 bases). The germline gives CDR1 MGHRA, CDR2 YSYEKL. There are 15 residues in the CDR3. The CDR3 coding sequence is TGCGCTAGCGTAAAAATGGCGGCTTGGTCCTACGAGCAGTACTTC. Its translation is CASVKMAAWSYEQYF.

The chain carries TRBV5-1 and TRBJ1-1; 9 bases match TRBD1. After removal of 1 base from V and 10 bases from J, the junction contained 5 bases not matched to a gene. The CDR3 consists of 13 residues. Germline loops: CDR1 SGHRS, CDR2 YFSETQ. CDR3 residues: CASSLPGQGRAFF. DNA for the CDR3: TGCGCCAGCAGCTTGCCCGGACAGGGGCGAGCTTTCTTT.

The chain employs TRBV6-2 or TRBV6-3 and TRBJ2-7; 8 bases agree with TRBD2. CDR1 and CDR2 from the germline V gene are MNHEY and SVGEGT. The CDR3 consists of 15 residues. J gave up 1 base and V 4 bases, and 6 bases lay outside the gene matches. The chain's CDR3 is CASSFAGLESYEQYF. The CDR3 nucleotides read TGTGCCAGCAGTTTTGCGGGACTAGAGTCCTACGAGCAGTACTTC.